These 26 T cell receptor beta chains originate from one sample sequenced in a study of radiotherapy plus CTLA-4 blockade in lung cancer. Only in-frame clones appear in the TCRdb table, and some are missing; sequencing was by immunoSEQ multiplex PCR. The sample holds 90,000 or so clones, approximately 86% seen once. The sample in question was peripheral blood, obtained from a patient treated with radiotherapy plus ipilimumab. The origin of the receptors is a human donor with non-small cell lung cancer who had a partial response to radiotherapy plus ipilimumab.

This chain joins TRBV27 and TRBJ1-1, with 8 bases matching TRBD1. Trimming at V came to 6 bases and at J to 6 bases, leaving 6 bases not matched to a gene. Germline V gene sequence: CDR1 MNHEY, CDR2 SMNVEV (reference sequence). The length of the CDR3 is 13 residues. CDR3 loop: CASRRQGTPEAFF. The CDR3 DNA reads as TGTGCCAGCAGGAGACAGGGGACCCCTGAAGCTTTCTTT.

The chain combines TRBV6-1 with TRBJ1-5; maybe TRBD1 (6 bases). The CDR3 has 16 residues. Trimming removed 0 bases from V and 3 bases from J, with 12 bases in between. CDR1 MNHNS and CDR2 SASEGT come from the germline V gene. In DNA form, the CDR3 reads TGTGCCAGCAGTGAAGCGACCAGGGGTATCAATCAGCCCCAGCATTTT. This encodes CASSEATRGINQPQHF.

The chain couples TRBV4-2 to TRBJ2-7, with D maybe TRBD1 (6 bases). The germline CDR1 and CDR2 sequences are LGHNA and YNFKEQ. V was cut by 6 bases and J by 2 bases, with 11 bases left in between. This CDR3 has 13 residues. The CDR3 sequence is CASSRDNPYEQYF. The CDR3 DNA follows: TGTGCCAGCAGTCGGGACAACCCCTACGAGCAGTACTTC.

There are a few counts of this clone. The CDR3 region is CASSLGQNQPQHF. Written as DNA, the CDR3 is TGTGCCAGCAGCTTAGGGCAAAATCAGCCCCAGCATTTT. The chain combines TRBV7-2 with TRBJ1-5; D is unresolved. Trimming took off 1 base at V and 4 bases at J, with 5 bases between the two ends. The length of the CDR3 is 13 residues. Looked up from germline, CDR1 is SGHTA and CDR2 is FQGNSA.

This chain connects TRBV27 to TRBJ2-3; 11 bases agree with TRBD2. With 2 bases clipped from V and 7 bases from J, the junction kept 2 bases outside the gene matches. The germline CDR1 and CDR2 sequences are MNHEY and SMNVEV (reference sequence). The CDR3 is 14 amino acids. CDR3 residues: CASSLTSGRYTQYF. CDR3 sequence (DNA): TGTGCCAGCAGTTTAACTAGCGGGAGATATACGCAGTATTTT.

This chain links TRBV6-5 with TRBJ2-2; the D is unclear. Looked up from germline, CDR1 is MNHEY and CDR2 is SVGAGI. The CDR3 runs to 14 residues. Trimming took off 0 bases at V and 1 base at J, with 3 bases between the two ends. CDR3 residues: CASSYSGNTGELFF. The CDR3 DNA is TGTGCCAGCAGTTACTCCGGGAACACCGGGGAGCTGTTTTTT.

This chain joins TRBV18 and TRBJ2-3; D might be TRBD1 (6 bases). CDR1 and CDR2 from the germline V gene are KGHSH and LQKENI. The germline V and J ends were trimmed by 3 bases and 6 bases, with 10 bases remaining between them. This CDR3 comprises 13 residues. The CDR3 region has the DNA TGTGCCAGCTCACCCAACAGGGTGGATACGCAGTATTTT. The encoded protein is CASSPNRVDTQYF. The complete variable domain, with remaining parts taken from reference TRBV18 and TRBJ2-3, reads NAGVMQNPRHLVRRRGQEARLRCSPMKGHSHVYWYRQLPEEGLKFMVYLQKENIIDESGMPKERFSAEFPKEGPSILRIQQVVRGDSAAYFCASSPNRVDTQYFGPGTRLTVL.

The chain employs TRBV19 and TRBJ1-2; the D gene is possibly TRBD1 (6 bases). With 10 bases removed from V and 8 bases from J, the gap between germline ends came to 29 bases. The CDR3 runs to 16 residues. Germline V gene data show CDR1 as LNHDA and CDR2 as SQIVND (reference sequence). Here the CDR3 reads CATSLPQGLRVGGYTF. The DNA for the CDR3 is TGTGCCACCAGCCTACCCCAGGGGTTACGAGTCGGAGGCTACACCTTC. Full variable domain (missing parts from reference TRBV19 and TRBJ1-2): DGGITQSPKYLFRKEGQNVTLSCEQNLNHDAMYWYRQDPGQGLRLIYYSQIVNDFQKGDIAEGYSVSREKKESFPLTVTSAQKNPTAFYLCATSLPQGLRVGGYTFGSGTRLTVV.

This clone came up a few times. The chain links TRBV6-4 to TRBJ1-5; D is unresolved. V lost 3 bases to trimming and J lost 5 bases, with 8 bases between them. Germline CDR1 is MRHNA and CDR2 is SNTAGT. This CDR3 contains 13 residues. The CDR3 is CASSEEGDQPQHF. CDR3 in DNA: TGTGCCAGCAGTGAAGAAGGAGATCAGCCCCAGCATTTT.

The table lists this clone with a few counts. This chain uses TRBV4-1 with TRBJ1-5, with 12 bases lining up with TRBD1. Germline V gene sequence: CDR1 MGHRA, CDR2 YSYEKL. With V trimmed by 0 bases and J by 6 bases, 3 bases remained unmatched. CDR3 length: 16 residues. The CDR3 region is CASSQEGTGGGQPQHF. CDR3 nucleotide sequence: TGCGCCAGCAGCCAAGAAGGGACAGGGGGCGGTCAGCCCCAGCATTTT.

The chain links TRBV27 to TRBJ2-3, with D tentatively TRBD1 (5 bases). The CDR3 totals 15 residues. V was clipped by 4 bases and J by 4 bases, with 15 bases between them. The germline gives CDR1 MNHEY, CDR2 SMNVEV (reference sequence). DNA for the CDR3: TGTGCCAGCAGTTATCGGCAGGGAATGGCAGATACGCAGTATTTT. This codes for CASSYRQGMADTQYF.

The chain is built from TRBV18 and TRBJ2-5; possibly TRBD2 for D (6 bases). Trimming cost V 3 bases and J 7 bases, with 15 bases left between them. The germline V gene encodes CDR1 KGHSH and CDR2 LQKENI. The CDR3 totals 14 residues. The CDR3 is CASSPGTEAGTQYF. The CDR3 DNA follows: TGTGCCAGCTCACCCGGGACTGAGGCAGGGACCCAGTACTTC.

CDR3 sequence: CASSLASGRSTYNEQFF. The CDR3 nucleotides read TGTGCCAGCAGCTTAGCCAGCGGGAGATCCACCTACAATGAGCAGTTCTTC. The chain is built from TRBV7-2 and TRBJ2-1, with 8 bases identical to TRBD2. Per germline, CDR1 SGHTA and CDR2 FQGNSA. V shed 0 bases, J shed 2 bases, and the junction held 6 bases outside the gene matches. CDR3 length: 17 amino acids.

The chain employs TRBV28 and TRBJ2-7; weak D call: TRBD1 (6 bases). The CDR3 is 14 amino acids. Germline CDR1 is MDHEN and CDR2 is SYDVKM. Trimming stripped 5 bases from V and 6 bases from J, with 17 bases between. In DNA, the CDR3 is TGTGCCAGCAGTGCCACAGGGCTTGGGGTCGAGCAGTACTTC. Its protein product is CASSATGLGVEQYF.

This chain connects TRBV28 to TRBJ1-2; D gene unclear. The V end was cut by 5 bases, the J end by 2 bases, with 3 bases between. Germline-derived CDR1 and CDR2 are MDHEN and SYDVKM. The CDR3 length is 11 residues. The CDR3 region is CASSTNYGYTF. CDR3 in DNA: TGTGCCAGCAGTACAAACTATGGCTACACCTTC.

The chain combines TRBV30 with TRBJ1-2; no reliable D call. The CDR3 covers 12 residues. The germline V and J ends were trimmed by 4 bases and 7 bases, with 13 bases remaining between them. Germline CDR1 GTSNPN, CDR2 SVGIG (reference sequence). The CDR3 DNA sequence: TGTGCCTGGAATCCAGGTCTATTTGGCTACACCTTC. Its translation is CAWNPGLFGYTF.

The chain has TRBV30 and TRBJ2-7, with 12 bases that match TRBD1. Germline CDR1 and CDR2: GTSNPN and SVGIG (reference sequence). The CDR3 has 14 amino acids. Trimming at V came to 3 bases and at J to 5 bases, leaving 5 bases not matched to a gene. The CDR3 region has the DNA TGTGCCTGGAGCCAGGGACAGGGGGCTAACGAGCAGTACTTC. It encodes CAWSQGQGANEQYF.

The genes are TRBV19 and TRBJ1-2; no firm D call. The CDR3 contains 13 residues. In germline, CDR1 is LNHDA, CDR2 SQIVND (reference sequence). With 5 bases removed from V and 4 bases from J, the gap between germline ends came to 11 bases. CDR3 in amino acids: CASSPLEGYGYTF. As DNA, the CDR3 is TGTGCCAGTAGTCCCCTGGAGGGCTATGGCTACACCTTC.

The chain carries TRBV10-3 and TRBJ2-1; TRBD2 is a possible D gene (6 bases). The CDR3 covers 16 residues. Germline CDR1 is ENHRY and CDR2 is SYGVKD. V gave up 2 bases and J gave up 5 bases, with 16 bases separating them. The CDR3 protein is CAISEVGGAGHNEQFF. The CDR3, as DNA: TGTGCCATCAGTGAGGTAGGAGGGGCGGGGCACAATGAGCAGTTCTTC.

The genes are TRBV6-1 and TRBJ1-1; TRBD1 is a possible D gene (6 bases). Trimming took 5 bases from V and 0 from J, leaving 13 bases between them. Germline-derived CDR1 and CDR2 are MNHNS and SASEGT. The CDR3 covers 15 residues. The CDR3 is CASSPGHSMNTEAFF. In DNA form, the CDR3 reads TGTGCCAGCAGTCCGGGACACTCTATGAACACTGAAGCTTTCTTT.

V usage is TRBV28 and J usage is TRBJ1-2, with D maybe TRBD1 (5 bases). The germline CDR1 and CDR2 sequences are MDHEN and SYDVKM. The CDR3 is made up of 16 amino acids. V lost 5 bases and J lost 4, with 20 bases in between. CDR3 nucleotides: TGTGCCAGCAGTGAAAGCAGGACGGCGGGGCGCTATGGCTACACCTTC. Amino acid sequence: CASSESRTAGRYGYTF.

The chain employs TRBV27 and TRBJ1-5; 7 nucleotides match TRBD1. The CDR3 totals 15 residues. V dropped 5 bases and J dropped 4; count of bases not matched to a gene: 8. Germline loops: CDR1 MNHEY, CDR2 SMNVEV (reference sequence). CDR3 loop: CASSELGQRNQPQHF. In nucleotides, the CDR3 is TGTGCCAGCAGTGAACTGGGACAGCGAAATCAGCCCCAGCATTTT.

This chain uses TRBV13 with TRBJ2-1; a weak D match, TRBD2 (6 bases). Germline assignment: CDR1 PRHDT and CDR2 FYEKMQ (reference sequence). Trimming removed 4 bases from V and 2 bases from J, with 15 bases in between. The CDR3 spans 16 residues. The CDR3 sequence is CASSSFRESPYNEQFF. The CDR3 DNA reads TGTGCCAGCAGCTCCTTTCGGGAGAGCCCCTACAATGAGCAGTTCTTC.

This clone was seen more than once but under ten times. The chain recombines TRBV6-4 with TRBJ1-1; possibly TRBD1 for D (6 bases). The CDR3 extends over 13 amino acids. V lost 4 bases, J lost 2 bases, and 8 bases lay in between. The germline gives CDR1 MRHNA, CDR2 SNTAGT. CDR3 nucleotides: TGTGCCAGCAGTGCAGGGGTTAACACTGAAGCTTTCTTT. It is translated as CASSAGVNTEAFF.

The rearrangement uses TRBV11-2 and TRBJ2-3; 8 nucleotides align to TRBD2. CDR1 is SGHAT and CDR2 is FQNNGV in the germline V gene. Trimming took 8 bases from V and 2 from J; bases not matched to a gene: 6. This CDR3 has 14 residues. CDR3 bases: TGTGCCAGCTGCCGGGAGGGGCTCACAGATACGCAGTATTTT. Translated: CASCREGLTDTQYF.

The chain uses TRBV6-1 and TRBJ2-7; D possibly corresponds to TRBD2 (5 bases). The CDR3 sequence is 14 residues long. Trimming left V 1 base short and J 3 bases short, with 10 bases between. Looked up from germline, CDR1 is MNHNS and CDR2 is SASEGT. In DNA, the CDR3 is TGTGCCAGCAGTGAAGTCGGCGGGTACTACGAGCAGTACTTC. It is translated as CASSEVGGYYEQYF.